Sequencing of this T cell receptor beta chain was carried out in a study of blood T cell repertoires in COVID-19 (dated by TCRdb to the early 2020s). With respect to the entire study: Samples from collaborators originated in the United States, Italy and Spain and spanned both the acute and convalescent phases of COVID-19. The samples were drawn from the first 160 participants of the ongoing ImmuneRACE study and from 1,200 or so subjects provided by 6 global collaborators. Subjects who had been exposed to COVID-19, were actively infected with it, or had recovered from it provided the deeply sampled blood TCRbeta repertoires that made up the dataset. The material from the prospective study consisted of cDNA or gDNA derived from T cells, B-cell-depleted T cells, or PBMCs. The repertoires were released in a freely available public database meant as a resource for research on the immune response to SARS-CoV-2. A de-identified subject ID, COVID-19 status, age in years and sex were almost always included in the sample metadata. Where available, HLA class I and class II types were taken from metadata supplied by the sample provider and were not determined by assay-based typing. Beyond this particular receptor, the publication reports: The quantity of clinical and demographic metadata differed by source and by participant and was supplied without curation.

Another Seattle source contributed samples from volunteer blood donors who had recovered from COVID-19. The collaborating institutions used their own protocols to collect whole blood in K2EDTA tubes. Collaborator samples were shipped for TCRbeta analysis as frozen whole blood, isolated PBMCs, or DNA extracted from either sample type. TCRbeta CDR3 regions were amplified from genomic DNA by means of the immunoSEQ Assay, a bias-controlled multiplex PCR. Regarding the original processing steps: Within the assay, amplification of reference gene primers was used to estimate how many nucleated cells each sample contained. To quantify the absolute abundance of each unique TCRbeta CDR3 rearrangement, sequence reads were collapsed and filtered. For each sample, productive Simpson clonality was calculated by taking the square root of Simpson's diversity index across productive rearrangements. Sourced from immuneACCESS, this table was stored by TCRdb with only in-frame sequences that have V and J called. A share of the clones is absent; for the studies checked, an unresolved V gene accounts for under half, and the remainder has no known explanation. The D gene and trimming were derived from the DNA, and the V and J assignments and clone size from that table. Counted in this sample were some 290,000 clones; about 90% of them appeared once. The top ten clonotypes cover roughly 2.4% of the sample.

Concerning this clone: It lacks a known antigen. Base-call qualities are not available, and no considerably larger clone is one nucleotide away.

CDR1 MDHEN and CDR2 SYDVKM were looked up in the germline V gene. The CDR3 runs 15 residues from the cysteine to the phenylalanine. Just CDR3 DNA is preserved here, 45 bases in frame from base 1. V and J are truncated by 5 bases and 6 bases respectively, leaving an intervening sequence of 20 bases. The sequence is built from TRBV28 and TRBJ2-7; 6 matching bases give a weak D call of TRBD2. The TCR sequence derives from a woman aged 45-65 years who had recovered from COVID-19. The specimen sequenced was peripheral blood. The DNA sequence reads TGTGCCAGCAGTCTGGGACTTCTCACGGCCCCCGAGCAGTACTTC. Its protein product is CASSLGLLTAPEQYF.